This entry lists 18 T cell receptor beta chains sequenced from one sample in a study of shared clonotypes between healthy human individuals. Clones were sequenced by immunoSEQ multiplex PCR, and TCRdb holds only the in-frame ones, with some missing. This table holds a few million clones, 93% found once. Material: naive CD4+ T cells from PBMCs. Documented subset: CD45RA+ positively selected. The receptors come from a man aged 18 to 29 in good health. Some clones in this sample may be carry-over from other donors' samples.

Details on this clone: This sample includes further DNA sequences coding for the same CDR3. The chain joins TRBV29-1 to TRBJ2-1, with a possible D match to TRBD2 (5 bases). V dropped 4 bases and J dropped 1 base, with 8 bases sitting between them. The CDR3 length is 13 residues. CDR1 SQVTM and CDR2 ANQGSEA come from the germline V gene. CDR3 nucleotides: TGCAGCGTTGTACGGGATTCCTACAATGAGCAGTTCTTC. Translated: CSVVRDSYNEQFF.

The chain is built from TRBV4-3 and TRBJ1-3, with D unclear. V dropped 1 base and J dropped 0 bases, with 4 bases sitting between them. The CDR3 totals 14 residues. Per the germline V gene, CDR1 is LGHNA and CDR2 is YSLEER. The CDR3 is CASSQVNSGNTIYF. For the CDR3, the DNA is TGCGCCAGCAGCCAAGTAAACTCTGGAAACACCATATATTTT.

The count of this clone is one. This chain connects TRBV7-2 to TRBJ2-3; 12 bases match TRBD2. From germline, CDR1 is SGHTA and CDR2 FQGNSA. The CDR3 sequence is 15 residues long. V dropped 3 bases and J dropped 6; count of bases not matched to a gene: 4. Here the CDR3 DNA reads TGTGCCAGCAGCTTGACTAGCGGGAGCTGGGATACGCAGTATTTT. Translation gives CASSLTSGSWDTQYF.

The chain combines TRBV29-1 with TRBJ1-2; possibly TRBD1 for D (5 bases). The CDR3 has 13 amino acids. The V gene's germline CDR1 is SQVTM and CDR2 ANQGSEA. V was trimmed by 7 bases and J by 3 bases, leaving 15 bases between them. The CDR3 spells CSAIQVRDYGYTF. The CDR3 DNA sequence: TGCAGCGCCATACAGGTTCGGGACTATGGCTACACCTTC.

V usage is TRBV5-1 and J usage is TRBJ2-2; 7 bases are a match to TRBD2. Germline CDR1 reads SGHRS; CDR2 reads YFSETQ. The CDR3 is 16 residues long. After removal of 1 base from V and 5 bases from J, the junction contained 8 bases not matched to a gene. The CDR3 region has the DNA TGCGCCAGCAGCTTGTTGTGGGAGGGCCTAACCGGGGAGCTGTTTTTT. It codes for CASSLLWEGLTGELFF.

The chain employs TRBV5-1 and TRBJ1-4; the match to TRBD1 covers 8 bases. Trimming cost V 3 bases and J 13 bases; bases outside gene matches: 17. CDR1 and CDR2 (germline): SGHRS, YFSETQ. The CDR3 runs 16 residues. As DNA, the CDR3 is TGCGCCAGCAGCTACCGGCAATCCGAACAGGGGACAGGACTGTTTTTT. Residues: CASSYRQSEQGTGLFF.

DNA of the CDR3: TGTGCCAGCAGCTCCGGGACTAGCGGGGAGATTACCGGGGAGCTGTTTTTT. Its translation: CASSSGTSGEITGELFF. V is TRBV7-8 and J is TRBJ2-2; 13 positions agree with TRBD2. V lost 4 bases and J lost 5; bases outside the gene matches: 7. The CDR3 length is 17 residues. CDR1 and CDR2 from the germline V gene are SGHVS and FQNEAQ.

The chain employs TRBV10-3 and TRBJ2-1; 10 positions agree with TRBD2. The length of the CDR3 is 16 residues. The germline V gene encodes CDR1 ENHRY and CDR2 SYGVKD. Unmatched junction bases numbered 12, after V lost 6 bases and J lost 7 bases. The CDR3 bases are TGTGCCATCAGCCAGCTCTCTAGCGGGAGTATGAATGAGCAGTTCTTC. This codes for CAISQLSSGSMNEQFF.

J is TRBJ1-1 and V is TRBV18; a possible D gene is TRBD1 (5 bases). The CDR3 loop spans 14 amino acids. The germline V and J ends were trimmed by 4 bases and 11 bases, with 20 bases remaining between them. Germline values: CDR1 KGHSH, CDR2 LQKENI. The CDR3 region is CASSRDQGLVGAFF. Written as DNA, the CDR3 is TGTGCCAGCTCACGGGATCAGGGTCTGGTGGGTGCTTTCTTT. Complete variable domain (other parts from reference TRBV18 and TRBJ1-1): NAGVMQNPRHLVRRRGQEARLRCSPMKGHSHVYWYRQLPEEGLKFMVYLQKENIIDESGMPKERFSAEFPKEGPSILRIQQVVRGDSAAYFCASSRDQGLVGAFFGQGTRLTVV.

The chain links TRBV7-9 to TRBJ2-4; 8 nucleotides line up with TRBD2. The CDR3 is made up of 16 amino acids. Trimming removed 10 bases from V and 2 bases from J; junction bases left unmatched: 13. Per germline, CDR1 SEHNR and CDR2 FQNEAQ (reference sequence). CDR3 region: CATGWGAGGTKNIQYF. The CDR3 DNA reads TGTGCCACCGGCTGGGGTGCGGGAGGTACCAAAAACATTCAGTACTTC. Full variable domain (remainder filled in from reference TRBV7-9 and TRBJ2-4): DTGVSQNPRHKITKRGQNVTFRCDPISEHNRLYWYRQTLGQGPEFLTYFQNEAQLEKSRLLSDRFSAERPKGSFSTLEIQRTEQGDSAMYLCATGWGAGGTKNIQYFGAGTRLSVL.

The J gene is TRBJ2-3, the V gene TRBV15; tentatively, D is TRBD1 or TRBD2 (5 bases each). Germline CDR1 is LNHNV and CDR2 is YYDKDF (reference sequence). The CDR3 totals 14 residues. Trimming cost V 3 bases and J 4 bases, with 11 bases left between them. In nucleotides, the CDR3 is TGTGCCACCAGCAGCCCAGGGAGAGCAGATACGCAGTATTTT. Its translation: CATSSPGRADTQYF.

The chain recombines TRBV7-2 with TRBJ1-2; tentatively, D is TRBD1 (6 bases). There are 13 residues in the CDR3. The germline CDR1 and CDR2 sequences are SGHTA and FQGNSA. V shed 4 bases and J shed 6 bases, with 12 bases lying between them. CDR3 amino acids: CASSWRGLDGYTF. CDR3 DNA sequence: TGTGCCAGCAGCTGGCGGGGGCTCGATGGCTACACCTTC. Variable domain in full (rest from reference TRBV7-2 and TRBJ1-2): GAGVSQSPSNKVTEKGKDVELRCDPISGHTALYWYRQSLGQGLEFLIYFQGNSAPDKSGLPSDRFSAERTGGSVSTLTIQRTQQEDSAVYLCASSWRGLDGYTFGSGTRLTVV.

The chain combines TRBV19 with TRBJ2-2, with D possibly matching TRBD1 (5 bases). In germline, CDR1 is LNHDA, CDR2 SQIVND (reference sequence). V was clipped by 3 bases and J by 1 base, with 9 bases between them. This CDR3 has 15 residues. The CDR3 sequence: CASSMRRGNTGELFF. DNA for the CDR3: TGTGCCAGTAGTATGCGTAGGGGGAACACCGGGGAGCTGTTTTTT.

The chain uses TRBV28 and TRBJ2-4; the D is unclear. V was shortened by 6 bases and J by 7 bases, with 19 bases between the two germline ends. Germline V gene sequence: CDR1 MDHEN, CDR2 SYDVKM. CDR3 size: 15 residues. In DNA, the CDR3 is TGTGCCAGCAGAGAAACTTTCTTAGCCGGCAACATTCAGTACTTC. Its translation is CASRETFLAGNIQYF.

A remark on this clone: This specimen includes other DNA sequences encoding the same CDR3. V and J are TRBV7-3 and TRBJ2-3; D call uncertain. This CDR3 contains 13 residues. Per germline, CDR1 SGHTA and CDR2 FQGTGA. The ends were cut back, 1 base at V and 1 base at J, with 3 bases in the middle. This chain's CDR3 is CASSLSGTDTQYF. CDR3 DNA: TGTGCCAGCAGCTTAAGTGGCACAGATACGCAGTATTTT.

The chain employs TRBV10-2 and TRBJ2-7; TRBD1 or TRBD2 may be the D gene (5 bases each). The CDR3 is 13 residues long. V lost 5 bases and J lost 5, with 13 bases in between. The V gene's germline CDR1 is WSHSY and CDR2 SAAADI. The CDR3 DNA reads TGCGCCAGCAGTCCTCAGGGAGAGCACGAGCAGTACTTC. Translating it yields CASSPQGEHEQYF.

This clone appeared a single time. The gene calls are TRBV6-1 and TRBJ2-7; D may be TRBD2 (5 bases). Trimming stripped 1 base from V and 5 bases from J, with 18 bases between. CDR1 is MNHNS and CDR2 is SASEGT in the germline V gene. The CDR3 totals 16 residues. CDR3 in amino acids: CASSEGRASWVDEQYF. The CDR3 DNA is TGTGCCAGCAGTGAAGGTCGGGCTAGCTGGGTTGACGAGCAGTACTTC.

Points on this clone: Within the sample, other DNA sequences also encode this same CDR3. The genes are TRBV6-5 and TRBJ2-5; 12 bases match TRBD2. The J segment lost 5 bases and the V segment lost 6 bases, leaving 4 bases of the junction unmatched. The CDR3 consists of 14 residues. The V gene's germline CDR1 is MNHEY and CDR2 SVGAGI. The CDR3 DNA reads TGTGCCAGCAGGAGACTAGCGGGAGTGGAGACCCAGTACTTC. This encodes CASRRLAGVETQYF.